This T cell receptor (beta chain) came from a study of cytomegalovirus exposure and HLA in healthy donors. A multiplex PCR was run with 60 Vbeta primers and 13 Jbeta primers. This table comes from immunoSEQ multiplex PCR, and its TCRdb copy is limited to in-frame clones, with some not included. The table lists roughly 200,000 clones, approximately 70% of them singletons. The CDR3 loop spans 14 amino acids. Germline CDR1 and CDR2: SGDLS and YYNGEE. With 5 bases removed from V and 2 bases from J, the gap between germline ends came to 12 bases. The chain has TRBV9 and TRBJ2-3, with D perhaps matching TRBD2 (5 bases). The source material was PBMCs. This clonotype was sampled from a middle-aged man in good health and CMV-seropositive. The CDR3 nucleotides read TGTGCCAGCAGAGCCGGGATCTCCACAGATACGCAGTATTTT. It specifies CASRAGISTDTQYF.